A single sample gave rise to the 32 T cell receptor beta chains below, sequenced in a study of OX40 agonist ivuxolimab in advanced cancers. Clones were sequenced by immunoSEQ multiplex PCR, and TCRdb holds only the in-frame ones, with some missing. The sample has about 90,000 clones, nearly 90% seen once. The sequenced sample was CD4+ or CD8+ T cells sorted from blood, obtained in a trial of the OX40 agonist ivuxolimab. These receptors were collected from an adult with an advanced solid tumor such as melanoma, head and neck, liver or kidney cancer.

This chain links TRBV7-3 with TRBJ2-7, with TRBD1 identical over 8 bases. This CDR3 is built from 15 residues. From germline, CDR1 is SGHTA and CDR2 FQGTGA. The ends lost 6 bases at V and 4 bases at J; junction bases unmatched: 11. Here the CDR3 reads CASSPAQGALYEQYF. The CDR3 DNA is TGTGCCAGCAGTCCGGCCCAGGGGGCCCTATACGAGCAGTACTTC.

This clone was detected only once. The J gene is TRBJ2-1, the V gene TRBV10-1; D may be TRBD1 or TRBD2 (5 bases each). Looked up from germline, CDR1 is WNHNN and CDR2 is SYGVQD (reference sequence). The V gene lost 2 bases and the J gene lost 10 bases, with 12 bases spanning the gap. The CDR3 sequence is 13 residues long. The CDR3 loop reads CASSETGWGEQFF. CDR3 in DNA: TGCGCCAGCAGTGAGACGGGCTGGGGGGAGCAGTTCTTC.

The V and J genes are TRBV2 and TRBJ2-5; D might be TRBD2 (5 bases). Germline loops: CDR1 SNHLY, CDR2 FYNNEI. V lost 4 bases and J 1 base, leaving 7 bases between the germline ends. This CDR3 comprises 13 residues. CDR3 sequence: CASSAGVQETQYF. CDR3 coding DNA: TGTGCCAGCAGTGCCGGGGTCCAAGAGACCCAGTACTTC.

The DNA of the CDR3 is TGTGCCAGCAGCTTAGATCCTCGGGGGGCTGCCTATGGCTACACCTTC. This codes for CASSLDPRGAAYGYTF. This chain uses TRBV11-2 with TRBJ1-2, with D possibly being TRBD1 (6 bases). Deletions cut 0 bases from V and 4 bases from J, with 15 bases between. This CDR3 contains 16 residues. The germline V gene has CDR1 SGHAT and CDR2 FQNNGV. The full variable domain, in which reference TRBV11-2 and TRBJ1-2 provide the parts outside the CDR3, is EAGVAQSPRYKIIEKRQSVAFWCNPISGHATLYWYQQILGQGPKLLIQFQNNGVVDDSQLPKDRFSAERLKGVDSTLKIQPAKLEDSAVYLCASSLDPRGAAYGYTFGSGTRLTVV.

J is TRBJ2-3 and V is TRBV5-1, with a possible D match to TRBD1 (5 bases). V gave up 6 bases and J gave up 0 bases, with 11 bases separating them. CDR3 length: 14 amino acids. CDR1 and CDR2 (germline): SGHRS, YFSETQ. CDR3 protein: CASISDTSTDTQYF. DNA of the CDR3: TGCGCCAGCATTTCGGACACGAGCACAGATACGCAGTATTTT.

The rearrangement links TRBV19 to TRBJ2-1, with TRBD2 matching over 10 bases. Germline CDR1 reads LNHDA; CDR2 reads SQIVND (reference sequence). The ends lost 7 bases at V and 5 bases at J; junction bases unmatched: 5. The CDR3 consists of 14 residues. CDR3 amino acids: CASTRTSGNNEQFF. The CDR3 DNA follows: TGTGCCAGTACCAGGACTAGCGGAAACAATGAGCAGTTCTTC.

The chain employs TRBV5-1 and TRBJ1-2, with 7 bases identical to TRBD1. V lost 4 bases and J lost 4; bases outside the gene matches: 4. The CDR3 covers 13 residues. Germline values: CDR1 SGHRS, CDR2 YFSETQ. Written as DNA, the CDR3 is TGCGCCAGCAGCACGGGACAGCCCTATGGCTACACCTTC. Protein: CASSTGQPYGYTF.

The V call is TRBV5-6, the J call TRBJ1-3; no definite D call. CDR3 length: 13 amino acids. V was clipped by 5 bases and J by 3 bases, with 9 bases between them. Germline V gives CDR1 SGHDT, CDR2 YYEEEE. CDR3 in amino acids: CASREGSGNTIYF. The DNA for the CDR3 is TGTGCCAGCAGGGAGGGTAGTGGAAACACCATATATTTT.

V usage is TRBV5-1 and J usage is TRBJ2-3; 9 nucleotides agree with TRBD1. Trimming took 2 bases from V and 4 from J; bases not matched to a gene: 14. Looked up from germline, CDR1 is SGHRS and CDR2 is YFSETQ. CDR3 length: 18 residues. The CDR3 here is CASSFSSLDRGSADTQYF. The CDR3, as DNA: TGCGCCAGCAGCTTTAGTTCGCTCGACAGGGGGAGCGCAGATACGCAGTATTTT.

The rearrangement joins TRBV6-5 to TRBJ2-5; D is possibly TRBD1 (5 bases). Germline V gene sequence: CDR1 MNHEY, CDR2 SVGAGI. The CDR3 extends over 15 amino acids. Trimming stripped 7 bases from V and 5 bases from J, with 20 bases between. The CDR3 bases are TGTGCCAGCAAGCTCCAGGGTTGGGCTGAGGAGACCCAGTACTTC. Amino acids: CASKLQGWAEETQYF.

The chain recombines TRBV6-1 with TRBJ1-3; D is uncertain. V was shortened by 6 bases and J by 2 bases, with 8 bases between the two germline ends. Looked up from germline, CDR1 is MNHNS and CDR2 is SASEGT. The CDR3 length is 13 residues. The CDR3 protein is CASREWAGNTIYF. The CDR3 region has the DNA TGTGCCAGCAGAGAATGGGCTGGAAACACCATATATTTT.

This clone appeared a few times. The CDR3 DNA follows: TGTGCCAGTAGCAACAGGGACACTCAGCCCCAGCATTTT. As protein: CASSNRDTQPQHF. This rearrangement joins TRBV19 to TRBJ1-5; TRBD1 might be the D (6 bases). Germline-derived CDR1 and CDR2 are LNHDA and SQIVND (reference sequence). This CDR3 contains 13 residues. V was pared by 6 bases and J by 6 bases, with 12 bases between. The entire variable domain, with the rest obtained from reference TRBV19 and TRBJ1-5, is as follows: DGGITQSPKYLFRKEGQNVTLSCEQNLNHDAMYWYRQDPGQGLRLIYYSQIVNDFQKGDIAEGYSVSREKKESFPLTVTSAQKNPTAFYLCASSNRDTQPQHFGDGTRLSIL.

The V and J genes are TRBV28 and TRBJ2-7; TRBD2 matches 9 bases. The trim removed 6 bases at V and 1 base at J, leaving 10 bases unmatched. Germline loops: CDR1 MDHEN, CDR2 SYDVKM. The CDR3 runs to 16 residues. CDR3 nucleotide sequence: TGTGCCAGCAGCGTTGGGGGAGCGGGAGGTTCCTACGAGCAGTACTTC. This codes for CASSVGGAGGSYEQYF.

On this clone: This same CDR3 is encoded by further DNA sequences in the sample. The rearrangement joins TRBV6-1 to TRBJ1-1; D not resolved. Looked up from germline, CDR1 is MNHNS and CDR2 is SASEGT. This CDR3 has 13 amino acids. V was trimmed by 6 bases and J by 3 bases, leaving 11 bases between them. DNA for the CDR3: TGTGCCAGCAGCCGGGTTGGTGACACTGAAGCTTTCTTT. Its translation is CASSRVGDTEAFF.

The V call is TRBV7-8, the J call TRBJ2-7; D uncertain. Trimming pared 3 bases from V and 1 base from J, leaving 10 bases between. Germline V gene data show CDR1 as SGHVS and CDR2 as FQNEAQ. The CDR3 contains 14 residues. The CDR3 is CASSLRFQSYEQYF. The CDR3 nucleotides read TGTGCCAGCAGCTTGAGGTTCCAGTCCTACGAGCAGTACTTC.

The chain has TRBV9 and TRBJ1-2; perhaps TRBD1 as D (6 bases). The V gene lost 0 bases and the J gene lost 4 bases, with 16 bases spanning the gap. The CDR3 spans 16 residues. Germline V gene sequence: CDR1 SGDLS, CDR2 YYNGEE. The CDR3 sequence: CASSVAKQGGLYGYTF. CDR3 nucleotides: TGTGCCAGCAGCGTAGCTAAACAAGGGGGACTCTATGGCTACACCTTC. Combining the CDR3 with reference TRBV9 and TRBJ1-2 gives the whole variable domain DSGVTQTPKHLITATGQRVTLRCSPRSGDLSVYWYQQSLDQGLQFLIQYYNGEERAKGNILERFSAQQFPDLHSELNLSSLELGDSALYFCASSVAKQGGLYGYTFGSGTRLTVV.

The genes are TRBV9 and TRBJ2-2; perhaps D is TRBD1 or TRBD2 (6 bases each). Germline-derived CDR1 and CDR2 are SGDLS and YYNGEE. Trimming left V 3 bases short and J 4 bases short, with 13 bases between. The CDR3 runs to 15 residues. The CDR3 protein is CASSAVWGATGELFF. CDR3 in DNA: TGTGCCAGCAGCGCCGTTTGGGGGGCCACCGGGGAGCTGTTTTTT.

This chain joins TRBV14 and TRBJ2-1, with 14 bases that match TRBD2. There are 16 residues in the CDR3. V lost 5 bases and J lost 8; bases outside the gene matches: 8. Germline-derived CDR1 and CDR2 are SGHDN and FVKESK. The chain's CDR3 is CASSTRTSGGIDEQFF. As DNA, the CDR3 is TGTGCCAGCAGCACACGGACTAGCGGGGGGATCGATGAGCAGTTCTTC.

The J gene is TRBJ2-2, the V gene TRBV11-2; 7 bases are a match to TRBD1. Trimming removed 5 bases from V and 5 bases from J; junction bases left unmatched: 8. The germline CDR1 and CDR2 sequences are SGHAT and FQNNGV. This CDR3 contains 15 residues. The CDR3 loop is CASSQPTGLTGELFF. The CDR3 coding sequence is TGTGCCAGCAGCCAGCCGACAGGGCTTACCGGGGAGCTGTTTTTT.

The chain recombines TRBV4-2 with TRBJ2-2; maybe TRBD2 (6 bases). Per germline, CDR1 LGHNA and CDR2 YNFKEQ. The CDR3 sequence is 15 residues long. V gave up 4 bases and J gave up 0 bases, with 9 bases separating them. For the CDR3, the DNA is TGTGCCAGCAGCCGGAGGGGCCCGAACACCGGGGAGCTGTTTTTT. Its translation: CASSRRGPNTGELFF.

This clone occurred once. The chain is built from TRBV5-8 and TRBJ2-7; a weak D match, TRBD1 (6 bases). CDR3 length: 15 residues. V lost 0 bases and J lost 5, with 15 bases in between. The germline V gene encodes CDR1 SGHTS and CDR2 YDEGEE. The CDR3 coding sequence is TGTGCCAGCAGCTTGGAAGTCCGCAGGGGCCACGAGCAGTACTTC. Translating it yields CASSLEVRRGHEQYF. Together with reference TRBV5-8 and TRBJ2-7, the CDR3 gives the full variable domain: EAGVTQSPTHLIKTRGQQATLRCSPISGHTSVYWYQQALGLGLQFLLWYDEGEERNRGNFPPRFSGRQFPNYSSELNVNALELEDSALYLCASSLEVRRGHEQYFGPGTRLTVT.

V is TRBV30 and J is TRBJ1-5, with 10 bases that match TRBD1. Germline CDR1 reads GTSNPN; CDR2 reads SVGIG (reference sequence). V was pared by 3 bases and J by 2 bases, with 7 bases of the junction left unmatched. The length of the CDR3 is 16 residues. CDR3 nucleotides: TGTGCCTGGAGCACGGACAGGGGGGGACGCAATCAGCCCCAGCATTTT. It is translated as CAWSTDRGGRNQPQHF.

The CDR3 DNA is TGTGCCAGCAGCAAAAGCGGGATAGCGGGGCAGTTCTTC. This codes for CASSKSGIAGQFF. The chain joins TRBV7-9 to TRBJ2-1; 7 bases map to TRBD2. Germline V gene sequence: CDR1 SEHNR, CDR2 FQNEAQ (reference sequence). The V segment lost 5 bases and the J segment 12 bases; nucleotides outside the gene matches: 10. This CDR3 region has 13 residues.

This clone has only one observation. The chain employs TRBV5-1 and TRBJ1-4; D remains unclear. With 0 bases removed from V and 6 bases from J, the gap between germline ends came to 12 bases. The CDR3 runs 15 residues. Germline values: CDR1 SGHRS, CDR2 YFSETQ. This chain's CDR3 is CASSLVAGAHEKLFF. The CDR3 DNA is TGCGCCAGCAGCTTGGTCGCGGGTGCACATGAAAAACTGTTTTTT.

The chain carries TRBV5-1 and TRBJ1-2; D is uncertain. V was trimmed by 2 bases and J by 2 bases, leaving 13 bases between them. This CDR3 contains 15 residues. Looked up from germline, CDR1 is SGHRS and CDR2 is YFSETQ. CDR3 residues: CASSFGRGGNYGYTF. The CDR3 bases are TGCGCCAGCAGCTTTGGTCGGGGAGGGAACTATGGCTACACCTTC. Filled out from reference TRBV5-1 and TRBJ1-2, the complete variable domain reads KAGVTQTPRYLIKTRGQQVTLSCSPISGHRSVSWYQQTPGQGLQFLFEYFSETQRNKGNFPGRFSGRQFSNSRSEMNVSTLELGDSALYLCASSFGRGGNYGYTFGSGTRLTVV.

The chain has TRBV11-3 and TRBJ2-3, with D tentatively TRBD2 (5 bases). Germline lookup yields CDR1 SGHNT and CDR2 YENEEA. Between the trimmed V and J ends, which lost 1 base and 4 bases, there was a span of 15 bases. The CDR3 extends over 16 amino acids. The CDR3 region has the DNA TGTGCCAGCAGCTTAGTTGGTCAGGCGGGCCCAGATACGCAGTATTTT. Its translation is CASSLVGQAGPDTQYF. Full variable domain (outside the CDR3, taken from reference TRBV11-3 and TRBJ2-3): EAGVVQSPRYKIIEKKQPVAFWCNPISGHNTLYWYLQNLGQGPELLIRYENEEAVDDSQLPKDRFSAERLKGVDSTLKIQPAELGDSAVYLCASSLVGQAGPDTQYFGPGTRLTVL.

CDR3 sequence reads: CASSLGAGYEQYF. For the CDR3, the DNA is TGTGCCAGCAGCCTAGGGGCCGGCTACGAGCAGTACTTC. The V call is TRBV7-6, the J call TRBJ2-7; weak D call: TRBD1 (5 bases). V was trimmed by 5 bases and J by 3 bases, leaving 11 bases between them. Germline V lookup: CDR1 SGHVS, CDR2 FNYEAQ. There are 13 residues in the CDR3.

The rearrangement joins TRBV5-4 to TRBJ2-1; 7 nucleotides align to TRBD2. Germline trimming cut 1 base from V and 13 bases from J; bases unmatched to any gene: 5. This CDR3 contains 12 residues. Germline assignment: CDR1 SGHNT and CDR2 YYREEE (reference sequence). The CDR3 region is CASSLLRGLQFF. Here the CDR3 DNA reads TGTGCCAGCAGCTTGTTGAGGGGACTACAGTTCTTC.

This chain uses TRBV9 with TRBJ2-3; 10 positions agree with TRBD2. The V and J ends lost 4 bases and 5 bases, in that order; junction bases with no gene match: 13. The length of the CDR3 is 17 residues. Germline V CDR1 and CDR2: SGDLS, YYNGEE. CDR3 amino acids: CASSTRLLAGAQDTQYF. In DNA, the CDR3 is TGTGCCAGCAGCACACGCCTCCTAGCGGGAGCCCAAGATACGCAGTATTTT.

V and J are TRBV27 and TRBJ2-7, with TRBD1 as a possible D gene (6 bases). Germline assignment: CDR1 MNHEY and CDR2 SMNVEV (reference sequence). This CDR3 has 12 residues. Trimming pared 7 bases from V and 7 bases from J, leaving 14 bases between. CDR3 nucleotides: TGTGCCAGCACCCGAACTAGGGGGGAGCAGTACTTC. Protein sequence: CASTRTRGEQYF.

This rearrangement joins TRBV28 to TRBJ1-5, with D hard to call. The V gene lost 6 bases and the J gene lost 5 bases, with 17 bases spanning the gap. The CDR3 sequence is 15 residues long. Germline V lookup: CDR1 MDHEN, CDR2 SYDVKM. CDR3 DNA sequence: TGTGCCAGCAGCTACTTCCGGGGTCTAGATCAGCCCCAGCATTTT. As protein: CASSYFRGLDQPQHF. The whole variable domain, remainder taken from reference TRBV28 and TRBJ1-5, is DVKVTQSSRYLVKRTGEKVFLECVQDMDHENMFWYRQDPGLGLRLIYFSYDVKMKEKGDIPEGYSVSREKKERFSLILESASTNQTSMYLCASSYFRGLDQPQHFGDGTRLSIL.

This clone was recorded only once. This chain joins TRBV7-9 and TRBJ2-1; TRBD2 might be the D (6 bases). The CDR3 has 15 residues. The V gene's germline CDR1 is SEHNR and CDR2 FQNEAQ (reference sequence). With 3 bases removed from V and 8 bases from J, the gap between germline ends came to 17 bases. The CDR3 region has the DNA TGTGCCAGCAGCTTTGACGGGAGTGTTTTATATGAGCAGTTCTTC. Translation gives CASSFDGSVLYEQFF.